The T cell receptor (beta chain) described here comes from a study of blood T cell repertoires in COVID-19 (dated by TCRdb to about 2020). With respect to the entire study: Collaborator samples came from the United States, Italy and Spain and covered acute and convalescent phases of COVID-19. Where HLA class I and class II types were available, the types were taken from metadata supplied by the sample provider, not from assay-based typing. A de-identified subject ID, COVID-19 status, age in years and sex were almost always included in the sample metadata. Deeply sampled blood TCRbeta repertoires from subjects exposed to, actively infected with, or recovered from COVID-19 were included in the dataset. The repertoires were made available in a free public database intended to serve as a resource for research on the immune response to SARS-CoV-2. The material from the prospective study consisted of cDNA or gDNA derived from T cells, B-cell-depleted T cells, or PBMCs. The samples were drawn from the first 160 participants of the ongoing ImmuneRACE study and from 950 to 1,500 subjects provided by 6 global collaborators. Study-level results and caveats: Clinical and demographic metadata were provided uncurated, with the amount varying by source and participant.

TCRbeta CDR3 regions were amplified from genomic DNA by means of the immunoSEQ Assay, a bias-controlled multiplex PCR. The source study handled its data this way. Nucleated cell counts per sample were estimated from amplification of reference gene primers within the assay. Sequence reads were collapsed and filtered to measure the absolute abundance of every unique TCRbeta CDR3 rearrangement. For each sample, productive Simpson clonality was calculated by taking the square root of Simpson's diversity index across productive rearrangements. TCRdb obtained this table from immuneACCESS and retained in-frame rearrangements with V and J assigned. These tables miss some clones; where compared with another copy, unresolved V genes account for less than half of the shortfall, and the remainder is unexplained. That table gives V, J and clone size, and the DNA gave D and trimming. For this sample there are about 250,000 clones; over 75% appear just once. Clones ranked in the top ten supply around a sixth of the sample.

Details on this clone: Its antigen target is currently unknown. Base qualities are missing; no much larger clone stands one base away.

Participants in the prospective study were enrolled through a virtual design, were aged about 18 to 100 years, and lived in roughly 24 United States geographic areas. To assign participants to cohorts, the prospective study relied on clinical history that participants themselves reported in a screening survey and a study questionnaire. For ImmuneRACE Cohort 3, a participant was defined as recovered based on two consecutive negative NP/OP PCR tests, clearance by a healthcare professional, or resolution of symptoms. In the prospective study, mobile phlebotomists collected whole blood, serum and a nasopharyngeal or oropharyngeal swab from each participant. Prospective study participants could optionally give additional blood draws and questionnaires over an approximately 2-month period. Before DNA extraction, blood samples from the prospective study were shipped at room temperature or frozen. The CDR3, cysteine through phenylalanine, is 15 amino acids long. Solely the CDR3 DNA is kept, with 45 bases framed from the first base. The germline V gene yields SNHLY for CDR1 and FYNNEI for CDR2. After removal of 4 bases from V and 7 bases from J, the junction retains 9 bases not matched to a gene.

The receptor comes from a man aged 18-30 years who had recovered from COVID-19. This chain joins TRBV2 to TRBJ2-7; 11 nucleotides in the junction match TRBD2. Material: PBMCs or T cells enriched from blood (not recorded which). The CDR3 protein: CASSGVGLAGGEQYF. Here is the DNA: TGTGCCAGCAGTGGAGTCGGGCTAGCGGGAGGTGAGCAGTACTTC.